Following are 24 T cell receptor beta chains from one sample sequenced in a study of blood T cell repertoires in COVID-19. Generated by immunoSEQ multiplex PCR, the TCRdb table keeps only in-frame clones and is missing some. Of under 350,000 clones listed, 90% are singletons. Sequencing was performed on PBMCs or T cells enriched from blood (not recorded which). Every receptor here comes from a man between 60 and 70 years old who had recovered from COVID-19.

This sequence joins TRBV9 and TRBJ1-6; 7 nucleotides align to TRBD1. Germline CDR1 reads SGDLS; CDR2 reads YYNGEE. Germline trimming cut 3 bases from V and 8 bases from J; bases unmatched to any gene: 2. This CDR3 spans 13 amino acids. The DNA of the CDR3 is TGTGCCAGCAGCGGTACAGGGGATTCACCCCTCCACTTT. Protein sequence: CASSGTGDSPLHF.

This clone was found once. The chain employs TRBV19 and TRBJ1-1; D ambiguous. The CDR3 has 14 amino acids. Trimming took 3 bases from V and 2 from J, leaving 10 bases between them. The germline CDR1 and CDR2 sequences are LNHDA and SQIVND (reference sequence). This CDR3 reads CASSIAGRNTEAFF. For the CDR3, the DNA is TGTGCCAGTAGTATCGCAGGAAGAAACACTGAAGCTTTCTTT.

The CDR3 reads CASSLEGAVYEQYF. The CDR3 DNA is TGTGCCAGCAGCTTGGAGGGGGCAGTTTACGAGCAGTACTTC. This sequence joins TRBV5-4 and TRBJ2-7; 7 bases are a match to TRBD1. Germline CDR1 reads SGHNT; CDR2 reads YYREEE (reference sequence). V shed 0 bases, J shed 4 bases, and the junction held 4 bases outside the gene matches. The CDR3 extends over 14 amino acids.

The chain couples TRBV9 to TRBJ2-1; 12 bases agree with TRBD2. V shed 3 bases, J shed 4 bases, and the junction held 2 bases outside the gene matches. The CDR3 runs to 15 residues. Germline loops: CDR1 SGDLS, CDR2 YYNGEE. This CDR3 is CASSDTSGRYNEQFF. The CDR3 DNA reads TGTGCCAGCAGCGATACTAGCGGGAGGTACAATGAGCAGTTCTTC.

This clone was seen only a few times. The gene calls are TRBV11-3 and TRBJ1-1; D gene ambiguous. Germline CDR1 SGHNT, CDR2 YENEEA. Trimming cost V 1 base and J 0 bases, with 9 bases left between them. The CDR3 sequence is 15 residues long. The CDR3 sequence: CASSLGAEMNTEAFF. In DNA form, the CDR3 reads TGTGCCAGCAGCTTAGGGGCAGAAATGAACACTGAAGCTTTCTTT.

The chain employs TRBV29-1 and TRBJ2-5; possibly TRBD1 for D (5 bases). CDR1 SQVTM and CDR2 ANQGSEA come from the germline V gene. V lost 3 bases and J 5 bases, leaving 16 bases between the germline ends. This CDR3 has 14 residues. The CDR3 spells CSVDFSGQGETQYF. For the CDR3, the DNA is TGCAGCGTTGATTTCTCAGGGCAAGGGGAGACCCAGTACTTC.

The chain joins TRBV6-5 to TRBJ2-1, with 8 positions matching TRBD2. The trim removed 7 bases at V and 6 bases at J, leaving 5 bases unmatched. This CDR3 comprises 13 residues. Germline V gives CDR1 MNHEY, CDR2 SVGAGI. The CDR3: CASTGLGLNEQFF. DNA of the CDR3: TGTGCCAGCACGGGACTAGGGCTCAATGAGCAGTTCTTC.

The chain combines TRBV9 with TRBJ2-1; 7 bases match TRBD1. Trimming removed 4 bases from V and 2 bases from J; junction bases left unmatched: 15. Per germline, CDR1 SGDLS and CDR2 YYNGEE. The CDR3 contains 18 residues. The CDR3 protein is CASSFNLAGTETYNEQFF. CDR3 coding DNA: TGTGCCAGCAGCTTCAACCTGGCCGGGACAGAAACCTACAATGAGCAGTTCTTC.

The genes are TRBV18 and TRBJ2-7; D gene uncertain. The CDR3 totals 12 residues. V shed 3 bases and J shed 11 bases, with 14 bases lying between them. Looked up from germline, CDR1 is KGHSH and CDR2 is LQKENI. DNA for the CDR3: TGTGCCAGCTCACCGAAGAACAGTCTGAAGTACTTC. Translation gives CASSPKNSLKYF.

The V and J genes are TRBV4-3 and TRBJ1-1; maybe TRBD1 (6 bases). V gave up 0 bases and J gave up 5 bases, with 13 bases separating them. CDR1 is LGHNA, CDR2 YSLEER, per germline. CDR3 length: 15 residues. The CDR3 sequence: CASSQDGDISTEAFF. The CDR3 coding sequence is TGCGCCAGCAGCCAAGATGGGGACATTTCAACTGAAGCTTTCTTT.

This clone was found a few times. The chain's CDR3 is CASSYRLAGGDNEQFF. The CDR3 region has the DNA TGTGCCAGCAGCTATAGACTAGCGGGAGGGGATAATGAGCAGTTCTTC. The chain carries TRBV7-8 and TRBJ2-1; TRBD2 matches 14 bases. Per germline, CDR1 SGHVS and CDR2 FQNEAQ. The CDR3 sequence is 16 residues long. V gave up 4 bases and J gave up 7 bases; unmatched junction bases: 6.

The J gene is TRBJ2-7, the V gene TRBV7-8; D perhaps matches TRBD1 (6 bases). There are 13 residues in the CDR3. Germline CDR1 is SGHVS and CDR2 is FQNEAQ. V shed 5 bases and J shed 4 bases, with 12 bases lying between them. The CDR3 bases are TGTGCCAGCAGCAAGGGACATGATTACGAGCAGTACTTC. This gives the protein CASSKGHDYEQYF.

This rearrangement joins TRBV6-2 or TRBV6-3 to TRBJ1-1, with D possibly matching TRBD1 (5 bases). Trimming took off 0 bases at V and 6 bases at J, with 11 bases between the two ends. The CDR3 loop spans 14 amino acids. The germline V gene has CDR1 MNHEY and CDR2 SVGEGT. The DNA for the CDR3 is TGTGCCAGCAGTTACTCGAGCAGGGCCGCTGAAGCTTTCTTT. It translates to CASSYSSRAAEAFF.

The CDR3 bases are TGCAGCGCCTTGAATCAGGGTCGGGAGCAGTACTTC. As protein: CSALNQGREQYF. The chain couples TRBV29-1 to TRBJ2-7; D perhaps matches TRBD1 (5 bases). Per germline, CDR1 SQVTM and CDR2 ANQGSEA. V was trimmed by 7 bases and J by 7 bases, leaving 17 bases between them. This CDR3 spans 12 amino acids.

The chain is built from TRBV6-5 and TRBJ2-2, with 7 bases fitting TRBD1. J was trimmed by 6 bases and V by 6 bases; bases with no gene match: 10. The germline V gene has CDR1 MNHEY and CDR2 SVGAGI. The CDR3 length is 15 residues. CDR3 DNA: TGTGCCAGCAGCCAGATCACAGGGGACCCCGGGGAGCTGTTTTTT. It encodes CASSQITGDPGELFF.

The V gene is TRBV3-1 (or the pseudogene TRBV3-2), the J gene TRBJ2-7; D remains ambiguous. The V gene's germline CDR1 is LGHDT and CDR2 YNNKEL (reference sequence). Trimming removed 3 bases at V and 6 bases at J, with 12 bases between. CDR3 length: 13 amino acids. CDR3 sequence: CASSHDHWAEQYF. CDR3 bases: TGTGCCAGCAGCCACGACCACTGGGCCGAGCAGTACTTC.

The chain combines TRBV3-1 (or the pseudogene TRBV3-2) with TRBJ1-1; D possibly corresponds to TRBD1 (6 bases). The CDR3 is made up of 17 amino acids. V lost 3 bases to trimming and J lost 3 bases, with 20 bases between them. The V gene's germline CDR1 is LGHDT and CDR2 YNNKEL (reference sequence). In nucleotides, the CDR3 is TGTGCCAGCAGCCAGGGGCCACAGGGCCCGTTGGACACTGAAGCTTTCTTT. Residues: CASSQGPQGPLDTEAFF.

CDR3 nucleotides: TGTGCCAGCAGCTCACAGGGACCAACTAATGAAAAACTGTTTTTT. Encoded protein: CASSSQGPTNEKLFF. The V and J genes are TRBV7-9 and TRBJ1-4; a possible D gene is TRBD1 (6 bases). This CDR3 region has 15 residues. CDR1 is SEHNR, CDR2 FQNEAQ, per germline (reference sequence). Trimming shortened V by 4 bases and J by 0 bases, and 9 bases separated the two germline ends.

This clone was counted a single time. The chain has TRBV13 and TRBJ1-1; D is ambiguous. Trimming left V 4 bases short and J 1 base short, with 7 bases between. Germline lookup yields CDR1 PRHDT and CDR2 FYEKMQ (reference sequence). The CDR3 runs to 13 residues. The CDR3 spells CASSWAGNTEAFF. CDR3 nucleotides: TGTGCCAGCAGCTGGGCCGGGAACACTGAAGCTTTCTTT.

This clone has only one observation. This chain links TRBV7-9 with TRBJ2-1, with D tentatively TRBD1 (10 bases). Trimming removed 5 bases from V and 7 bases from J, with 36 bases in between. Per germline, CDR1 SEHNR and CDR2 FQNEAQ (reference sequence). This CDR3 has 21 amino acids. The CDR3 region has the DNA TGTGCCAGCAGCACGACAACCGGGACAGGGGTCGAGCGGGGGGTTAGAAATGAGCAGTTCTTC. Translation: CASSTTTGTGVERGVRNEQFF.

This sequence joins TRBV30 and TRBJ1-5, with D unclear. Between the trimmed V and J ends, which lost 3 bases and 1 base, there was a span of 13 bases. The CDR3 has 15 residues. Germline V gives CDR1 GTSNPN, CDR2 SVGIG (reference sequence). For the CDR3, the DNA is TGTGCCTGGAGCGAGGGAGTCACGAGCAATCAGCCCCAGCATTTT. Encoded protein: CAWSEGVTSNQPQHF.

This chain uses TRBV27 with TRBJ2-2, with 9 nucleotides matching TRBD2. The CDR3 has 14 amino acids. CDR1 MNHEY and CDR2 SMNVEV come from the germline V gene (reference sequence). V dropped 7 bases and J dropped 6; count of bases not matched to a gene: 6. The CDR3 loop is CASKGLARAGELFF. CDR3 DNA: TGTGCCAGCAAAGGACTAGCGAGAGCCGGGGAGCTGTTTTTT.

The chain uses TRBV4-2 and TRBJ2-6; TRBD1 matches at 8 bases. V was pared by 1 base and J by 2 bases, with 7 bases of the junction left unmatched. This CDR3 region has 18 residues. Germline loops: CDR1 LGHNA, CDR2 YNFKEQ. Here the CDR3 DNA reads TGTGCCAGCAGCCAAGTATGGCAGGGGGCGGCTGGGGCCAACGTCCTGACTTTC. This codes for CASSQVWQGAAGANVLTF.

V and J are TRBV30 and TRBJ1-6; tentative D call: TRBD1 (5 bases). The germline V gene encodes CDR1 GTSNPN and CDR2 SVGIG (reference sequence). The CDR3 has 16 residues. V was pared by 4 bases and J by 7 bases, with 20 bases between. The CDR3 sequence is CAWINPGEGRNSPLHF. The CDR3 region has the DNA TGTGCCTGGATCAACCCGGGAGAGGGACGAAATTCACCCCTCCACTTT.